Shown below are 23 T cell receptor beta chains from a single sample sequenced in a study of cytomegalovirus exposure and HLA in healthy donors. The PCR made use of 60 Vbeta and 13 Jbeta primers. TCRdb's copy holds only in-frame clones and misses some; the assay was immunoSEQ multiplex PCR. Of 150,000 to 200,000 clones in the sample, roughly four fifths were seen once. The sample taken for sequencing was PBMCs. The receptors derive from a man younger than 30 in good health and CMV-seronegative.

This rearrangement joins TRBV4-1 to TRBJ1-1, with TRBD1 identical over 8 bases. The trim removed 6 bases at V and 1 base at J, leaving 7 bases unmatched. Per germline, CDR1 MGHRA and CDR2 YSYEKL. This CDR3 contains 15 residues. The CDR3 DNA follows: TGCGCCAGCAGGAGCGGACAGGGCCCGAACACTGAAGCTTTCTTT. It encodes CASRSGQGPNTEAFF.

The chain uses TRBV28 and TRBJ2-4; D possibly corresponds to TRBD2 (5 bases). The germline V gene encodes CDR1 MDHEN and CDR2 SYDVKM. Between the trimmed V and J ends, which lost 7 bases and 8 bases, there was a span of 24 bases. This CDR3 is 16 amino acids long. Written as DNA, the CDR3 is TGTGCCAGCACGGCCGGAGGTAGGGCCTCGGCGGACATTCAGTACTTC. Its translation: CASTAGGRASADIQYF.

The chain uses TRBV23-1 and TRBJ2-1; 10 nucleotides agree with TRBD2. TRBV23-1 is sorted into the ORF group, with uncertain function. This CDR3 region has 14 residues. V was clipped by 3 bases and J by 8 bases; unmatched bases: 4. In DNA form, the CDR3 reads TGCGCCAGCAGTCATTCTAGCGGGGGCGATGAGCAGTTCTTC. This translates into CASSHSSGGDEQFF.

The rearrangement joins TRBV4-3 to TRBJ2-2; 7 nucleotides align to TRBD2. The V segment lost 4 bases and the J segment 6 bases; nucleotides outside the gene matches: 20. The CDR3 consists of 19 residues. Germline V CDR1 and CDR2: LGHNA, YSLEER. CDR3 sequence: CASSLGRVRTRGFSGELFF. CDR3 coding DNA: TGCGCCAGCAGCCTCGGACGGGTACGGACTAGGGGTTTTTCCGGGGAGCTGTTTTTT.

The chain recombines TRBV19 with TRBJ1-5; D perhaps matches TRBD1 (6 bases). The V gene's germline CDR1 is LNHDA and CDR2 SQIVND (reference sequence). Between the trimmed V and J ends, which lost 0 bases and 3 bases, there was a span of 9 bases. The CDR3 extends over 15 amino acids. The CDR3 sequence is CASSIDAGDNQPQHF. For the CDR3, the DNA is TGTGCCAGTAGTATAGACGCAGGGGACAATCAGCCCCAGCATTTT. The full variable domain, rest sourced from reference TRBV19 and TRBJ1-5, is DGGITQSPKYLFRKEGQNVTLSCEQNLNHDAMYWYRQDPGQGLRLIYYSQIVNDFQKGDIAEGYSVSREKKESFPLTVTSAQKNPTAFYLCASSIDAGDNQPQHFGDGTRLSIL.

V and J are TRBV4-1 and TRBJ2-3; 10 bases are a match to TRBD2. Trimming took 4 bases from V and 2 from J; bases not matched to a gene: 21. This CDR3 is 21 amino acids long. CDR1 is MGHRA and CDR2 is YSYEKL in the germline V gene. The CDR3 DNA reads as TGCGCCAGCAGCCTCTTTATCGTTACTAGCGGGATCCCGGGGTCCACAGATACGCAGTATTTT. Translating it yields CASSLFIVTSGIPGSTDTQYF.

The chain is built from TRBV14 and TRBJ2-5; 10 nucleotides line up with TRBD2. J lost 5 bases, V lost 4 bases, and 7 bases had no gene match. Germline CDR1 SGHDN, CDR2 FVKESK. The CDR3 is 15 residues long. CDR3 sequence (DNA): TGTGCCAGCAGCCTTCCGGGACTAGCGTGGGAGACCCAGTACTTC. Its translation is CASSLPGLAWETQYF.

CDR3 region: CASSPLLAGGHLYQETQYF. The CDR3 DNA reads as TGCGCCAGCAGCCCCTTACTAGCGGGGGGGCACTTGTACCAAGAGACCCAGTACTTC. The genes are TRBV4-1 and TRBJ2-5, with 13 bases lining up with TRBD2. CDR1 is MGHRA, CDR2 YSYEKL, per germline. The CDR3 runs 19 residues. V shed 4 bases and J 0 bases; nucleotides not matched to a gene: 11.

In this sample, this clone turned up once. This chain joins TRBV5-6 and TRBJ1-6, with D unclear. The CDR3 totals 18 residues. Trimming shortened V by 0 bases and J by 0 bases, and 13 bases separated the two germline ends. Germline CDR1 reads SGHDT; CDR2 reads YYEEEE. The CDR3 here is CASSLVGGGSSYNSPLHF. In DNA form, the CDR3 reads TGTGCCAGCAGCTTGGTTGGAGGAGGGAGCTCCTATAATTCACCCCTCCACTTT.

This clone was seen a handful of times. The rearrangement uses TRBV7-6 and TRBJ1-2, with D unclear. CDR1 is SGHVS, CDR2 FNYEAQ, per germline. V lost 1 base to trimming and J lost 3 bases, with 12 bases between them. This CDR3 has 15 residues. CDR3 nucleotide sequence: TGTGCCAGCAGCTTAGATGTAGATTCTTACTATGGCTACACCTTC. It translates to CASSLDVDSYYGYTF.

The chain couples TRBV28 to TRBJ1-1, with D possibly being TRBD1 (6 bases). The CDR3 length is 12 residues. Germline V gene data show CDR1 as MDHEN and CDR2 as SYDVKM. Trimming stripped 4 bases from V and 11 bases from J, with 14 bases between. This CDR3 is CASSSQGLGAFF. Written as DNA, the CDR3 is TGTGCCAGCAGTTCACAGGGACTAGGTGCTTTCTTT.

The V and J genes are TRBV6-5 and TRBJ1-1; D is perhaps TRBD1 (6 bases). This CDR3 is built from 13 residues. CDR1 and CDR2 (germline): MNHEY, SVGAGI. Trimming removed 4 bases from V and 1 base from J, with 7 bases in between. The CDR3 coding sequence is TGTGCCAGCAGTTCCAGGGGGAACACTGAAGCTTTCTTT. Translating gives CASSSRGNTEAFF.

This chain links TRBV7-3 with TRBJ2-3; 14 nucleotides agree with TRBD2. CDR1 is SGHTA and CDR2 is FQGTGA in the germline V gene. V shed 4 bases, J shed 6 bases, and the junction held 6 bases outside the gene matches. The CDR3 is 16 residues long. In nucleotides, the CDR3 is TGTGCCAGCAGCTCGAGACTAGCGGGAGGGCCTGATACGCAGTATTTT. Translation: CASSSRLAGGPDTQYF.

CDR3 bases: TGTGCCAGCACACCCCAGACAGGGGCTAGGACGCAGTATTTT. Translation: CASTPQTGARTQYF. The J gene is TRBJ2-3, the V gene TRBV7-9; 8 bases match TRBD1. Germline CDR1 SEHNR, CDR2 FQNEAQ (reference sequence). The V gene end was trimmed by 7 bases and the J gene end by 9 bases; junction bases not matched to a gene: 12. This CDR3 has 14 residues.

The rearrangement links TRBV19 to TRBJ2-7, with D perhaps TRBD1 (5 bases). Germline-derived CDR1 and CDR2 are LNHDA and SQIVND (reference sequence). The CDR3 runs 14 residues. Trimming took off 4 bases at V and 5 bases at J, with 15 bases between the two ends. CDR3 DNA sequence: TGTGCCAGTAGTAAGGCAGGGCGTGGGAACGAGCAGTACTTC. Its translation: CASSKAGRGNEQYF.

J is TRBJ2-1 and V is TRBV10-3; 8 positions agree with TRBD2. The CDR3 sequence is 16 residues long. Germline V gene sequence: CDR1 ENHRY, CDR2 SYGVKD. After removal of 6 bases from V and 0 bases from J, the junction contained 7 bases not matched to a gene. The CDR3 region is CAIRAASGRSYNEQFF. The CDR3 coding sequence is TGTGCCATCAGGGCAGCTAGCGGGCGCTCCTACAATGAGCAGTTCTTC.

This clone was observed a few times. The chain has TRBV16 and TRBJ2-7; tentative D call: TRBD1 (5 bases). The CDR3 extends over 13 amino acids. Per germline, CDR1 KGHSY and CDR2 FQNENV. With 3 bases removed from V and 2 bases from J, the gap between germline ends came to 8 bases. The CDR3 loop is CASSHGATYEQYF. CDR3 in DNA: TGTGCCAGCAGCCATGGGGCGACCTACGAGCAGTACTTC. The entire variable domain, with the rest obtained from reference TRBV16 and TRBJ2-7, is as follows: GEEVAQTPKHLVRGEGQKAKLYCAPIKGHSYVFWYQQVLKNEFKFLISFQNENVFDETGMPKERFSAKCLPNSPCSLEIQATKLEDSAVYFCASSHGATYEQYFGPGTRLTVT.

This clone appeared a few times. This rearrangement joins TRBV5-1 to TRBJ2-6; tentative D call: TRBD1 (6 bases). Looked up from germline, CDR1 is SGHRS and CDR2 is YFSETQ. Trimming left V 4 bases short and J 4 bases short, with 15 bases between. CDR3 length: 16 amino acids. The CDR3 DNA reads as TGCGCCAGCAGCGCACCTAGAGGGACAGGGGCCAACGTCCTGACTTTC. Translation: CASSAPRGTGANVLTF.

Concerning this clone itself: One junction end disagrees with the germline gene, perhaps due to a read error. This rearrangement joins TRBV7-9 to TRBJ2-7; D is possibly TRBD2 (6 bases). The CDR3 sequence is 16 residues long. Germline lookup yields CDR1 SEHNR and CDR2 FQNEAQ (reference sequence). CDR3 in amino acids: CSSSQQTRMSSYEQYF. CDR3 in DNA: TGTTCCAGCAGCCAGCAGACTAGAATGAGCTCTTACGAGCAGTACTTC.

This rearrangement joins TRBV15 to TRBJ2-3; 10 bases are a match to TRBD2. Per the germline V gene, CDR1 is LNHNV and CDR2 is YYDKDF (reference sequence). V lost 4 bases, J lost 2 bases, and 6 bases stayed unmatched. The CDR3 loop spans 16 amino acids. DNA of the CDR3: TGTGCCACCAGCACCAGGACTAGCGGAGACACAGATACGCAGTATTTT. Protein product: CATSTRTSGDTDTQYF.

The CDR3 coding sequence is TGTGCCAGCAGCTTAAGTCGGCGGGACTCTGGGGCCAACGTCCTGACTTTC. Translating gives CASSLSRRDSGANVLTF. This chain links TRBV7-6 with TRBJ2-6; weak D call: TRBD2 (6 bases). Germline assignment: CDR1 SGHVS and CDR2 FNYEAQ. The CDR3 loop spans 17 amino acids. V was cut by 2 bases and J by 0 bases, with 11 bases left in between.

About this clone itself: The junction departs from the called germline gene at one end, perhaps through a read error. This chain connects TRBV7-9 to TRBJ1-4, with 9 bases fitting TRBD1. The CDR3 has 15 amino acids. From germline, CDR1 is SEHNR and CDR2 FQNEAQ (reference sequence). CDR3 DNA sequence: TGTTCCAGCAGCTTAGGGGGACAGGGTCGTGAAAAACTGTTTTTT. Its translation: CSSSLGGQGREKLFF.

The chain links TRBV27 to TRBJ2-1; 12 bases map to TRBD2. The length of the CDR3 is 21 residues. The germline gives CDR1 MNHEY, CDR2 SMNVEV (reference sequence). J was trimmed by 5 bases and V by 5 bases; bases with no gene match: 22. For the CDR3, the DNA is TGTGCCAGCAGTCCATATCCACAAACTAGCGGGAGGTGGTTTTTGGACAATGAGCAGTTCTTC. Its translation is CASSPYPQTSGRWFLDNEQFF.